Shown below are 28 T cell receptor beta chains from a single sample sequenced in a study of blood T cell repertoires in COVID-19. The assay was immunoSEQ multiplex PCR, and TCRdb's table has in-frame clones only and misses some. This table holds 310,000 or so clones, 87% found once. The material sequenced was peripheral blood. Receptors were obtained from a man aged 25 to 45 with COVID-19, enrolled during active disease.

The gene calls are TRBV27 and TRBJ2-7; no clear D gene. The CDR3 covers 15 residues. The ends were cut back, 6 bases at V and 0 bases at J, with 15 bases in the middle. The germline V gene encodes CDR1 MNHEY and CDR2 SMNVEV (reference sequence). The CDR3 DNA follows: TGTGCCAGCAGCTACTACGGAACCTTCTCCTACGAGCAGTACTTC. Protein: CASSYYGTFSYEQYF.

The CDR3 protein is CAISDGGRRGGTQYF. In DNA form, the CDR3 reads TGTGCCATCAGTGATGGAGGGAGGCGGGGGGGGACCCAGTACTTC. This chain links TRBV10-3 with TRBJ2-5, with TRBD2 matching 9 bases. Germline CDR1 reads ENHRY; CDR2 reads SYGVKD. V was pared by 3 bases and J by 7 bases, with 9 bases of the junction left unmatched. The CDR3 contains 15 residues.

The V and J genes are TRBV28 and TRBJ2-1; 12 nucleotides match TRBD2. With V trimmed by 5 bases and J by 10 bases, 9 bases remained unmatched. This CDR3 has 15 amino acids. Germline assignment: CDR1 MDHEN and CDR2 SYDVKM. Here the CDR3 DNA reads TGTGCCAGCAGTCCACTGACTAGCGGGAGAAAGGAGCAGTTCTTC. Translation: CASSPLTSGRKEQFF.

V gene TRBV3-1 (or the pseudogene TRBV3-2) combines with J gene TRBJ2-2; weak D call: TRBD1 (6 bases). V was pared by 3 bases and J by 4 bases, with 15 bases between. The CDR3 totals 16 residues. Germline lookup yields CDR1 LGHDT and CDR2 YNNKEL (reference sequence). This CDR3 reads CASSHRTASATGELFF. CDR3 sequence (DNA): TGTGCCAGCAGCCACAGGACAGCGTCGGCCACCGGGGAGCTGTTTTTT.

The chain has TRBV27 and TRBJ2-7; 7 bases are shared with TRBD1. Trimming removed 2 bases from V and 3 bases from J; junction bases left unmatched: 7. CDR3 size: 15 residues. Germline V lookup: CDR1 MNHEY, CDR2 SMNVEV (reference sequence). CDR3 in amino acids: CASSLQGGPYYEQYF. In DNA, the CDR3 is TGTGCCAGCAGTTTACAAGGGGGCCCCTACTACGAGCAGTACTTC.

J is TRBJ1-1 and V is TRBV19, with 12 bases fitting TRBD1. CDR1 is LNHDA and CDR2 is SQIVND in the germline V gene (reference sequence). The CDR3 consists of 15 residues. The J segment lost 7 bases and the V segment lost 0 bases, leaving 3 bases of the junction unmatched. The CDR3 reads CASSIDGTGGFEAFF. The CDR3 nucleotides read TGTGCCAGTAGTATAGACGGGACAGGGGGCTTTGAAGCTTTCTTT.

The V gene is TRBV29-1, the J gene TRBJ2-4; TRBD1 might be the D (5 bases). Germline V gene data show CDR1 as SQVTM and CDR2 as ANQGSEA. The V end lost 5 bases, the J end lost 8 bases, and 13 bases lay between the germline ends. The CDR3 has 12 amino acids. For the CDR3, the DNA is TGCAGCGTTCTCGGCTTAGGGGACATTCAGTACTTC. Protein product: CSVLGLGDIQYF.

The chain uses TRBV27 and TRBJ1-5, with D uncertain. The CDR3 extends over 14 amino acids. Germline V lookup: CDR1 MNHEY, CDR2 SMNVEV (reference sequence). The V gene lost 1 base and the J gene lost 1 base, with 5 bases spanning the gap. As DNA, the CDR3 is TGTGCCAGCAGTTTATTCCTGAGCAATCAGCCCCAGCATTTT. It is translated as CASSLFLSNQPQHF.

This clone occurred a few times. The chain employs TRBV15 and TRBJ1-5; perhaps TRBD1 as D (5 bases). Trimming cost V 0 bases and J 4 bases, with 10 bases left between them. This CDR3 spans 15 amino acids. Germline assignment: CDR1 LNHNV and CDR2 YYDKDF (reference sequence). The CDR3 spells CATSRDTTVNQPQHF. CDR3 DNA: TGTGCCACCAGCAGAGATACGACAGTGAATCAGCCCCAGCATTTT.

V is TRBV30 and J is TRBJ1-5; D is ambiguous. Germline V CDR1 and CDR2: GTSNPN, SVGIG (reference sequence). The V end lost 0 bases, the J end lost 4 bases, and 13 bases lay between the germline ends. There are 15 residues in the CDR3. CDR3 nucleotides: TGTGCCTGGAGTGTAAGAGGCCTGTTAAATCAGCCCCAGCATTTT. Translated: CAWSVRGLLNQPQHF. The whole variable domain, filled in from reference TRBV30 and TRBJ1-5, reads SQTIHQWPATLVQPVGSPLSLECTVEGTSNPNLYWYRQAAGRGLQLLFYSVGIGQISSEVPQNLSASRPQDRQFILSSKKLLLSDSGFYLCAWSVRGLLNQPQHFGDGTRLSIL.

This chain uses TRBV28 with TRBJ2-7; maybe TRBD1 (5 bases). The V gene's germline CDR1 is MDHEN and CDR2 SYDVKM. This CDR3 region has 12 residues. V was clipped by 2 bases and J by 4 bases, with 6 bases between them. The CDR3 DNA is TGTGCCAGCAGTTTAAAGGGGTACGAGCAGTACTTC. Encoded protein: CASSLKGYEQYF.

In DNA form, the CDR3 reads TGTGCCAGCAGCGACGTCGGGAGGGGACCCTACAATGAGCAGTTCTTC. The encoded protein is CASSDVGRGPYNEQFF. This chain uses TRBV11-1 with TRBJ2-1; 8 positions agree with TRBD2. CDR3 length: 16 amino acids. The germline V gene has CDR1 SGHAT and CDR2 FQDESV (reference sequence). V lost 5 bases, J lost 2 bases, and 8 bases stayed unmatched.

This clone was seen a few times. V usage is TRBV6-5 and J usage is TRBJ2-1; 8 bases fit TRBD2. The germline V gene encodes CDR1 MNHEY and CDR2 SVGAGI. The CDR3 sequence is 15 residues long. J gave up 7 bases and V 4 bases, and 9 bases lay outside the gene matches. CDR3 DNA sequence: TGTGCCAGCAGTTCTCCGAGCGGGGGCGGAAATGAGCAGTTCTTC. Translating it yields CASSSPSGGGNEQFF.

In this sample, this clone turned up once. The chain has TRBV15 and TRBJ2-6; tentative D call: TRBD2 (7 bases). Trimming left V 4 bases short and J 0 bases short, with 13 bases between. The CDR3 contains 17 residues. Looked up from germline, CDR1 is LNHNV and CDR2 is YYDKDF (reference sequence). This CDR3 reads CATSKYREGSGANVLTF. The CDR3 bases are TGTGCCACCAGCAAGTACAGGGAGGGCTCTGGGGCCAACGTCCTGACTTTC.

About this clone: The same CDR3 also results from other DNA sequences found in this sample. This chain links TRBV29-1 with TRBJ1-1; possible D gene TRBD1, 5 bases. Per germline, CDR1 SQVTM and CDR2 ANQGSEA. The germline V and J ends were trimmed by 4 bases and 2 bases, with 8 bases remaining between them. The length of the CDR3 is 12 residues. CDR3 bases: TGCAGCGTTGCAAGGGGAAACACTGAAGCTTTCTTT. Its translation is CSVARGNTEAFF.

The V and J genes are TRBV29-1 and TRBJ1-2; 9 bases are shared with TRBD1. Unmatched junction bases numbered 14, after V lost 5 bases and J lost 7 bases. CDR3 length equals 15 residues. Germline values: CDR1 SQVTM, CDR2 ANQGSEA. CDR3 sequence reads: CSVTPGQGSFGGYTF. For the CDR3, the DNA is TGCAGCGTTACCCCGGGACAGGGTTCTTTTGGTGGCTACACCTTC.

The gene calls are TRBV5-6 and TRBJ1-3, with D tentatively TRBD1 (5 bases). V lost 3 bases to trimming and J lost 6 bases, with 16 bases between them. Germline V CDR1 and CDR2: SGHDT, YYEEEE. There are 15 residues in the CDR3. The CDR3 protein is CASSSSRQSLNTIYF. CDR3 coding DNA: TGTGCCAGCAGCTCATCACGACAGTCTTTAAACACCATATATTTT.

The CDR3 sequence is CASSQTGGSYEQYF. The CDR3, as DNA: TGTGCCAGCAGCCAAACGGGTGGTTCCTACGAGCAGTACTTC. The chain has TRBV5-4 and TRBJ2-7, with unresolved D. The germline V gene has CDR1 SGHNT and CDR2 YYREEE (reference sequence). With 4 bases removed from V and 1 base from J, the gap between germline ends came to 12 bases. This CDR3 has 14 amino acids.

This chain joins TRBV3-1 (or the pseudogene TRBV3-2) and TRBJ2-4; TRBD1 agrees at 8 bases. Per the germline V gene, CDR1 is LGHDT and CDR2 is YNNKEL (reference sequence). The CDR3 is 16 residues long. Trimming took 1 base from V and 7 from J; bases not matched to a gene: 9. This chain's CDR3 is CASSQGPGTGSNIQYF. DNA for the CDR3: TGTGCCAGCAGCCAAGGTCCCGGGACAGGTTCGAACATTCAGTACTTC.

The chain couples TRBV6-6 to TRBJ1-2; no definite D call. V was pared by 4 bases and J by 1 base, with 13 bases between. The CDR3 is 15 amino acids. The V gene's germline CDR1 is MNHNY and CDR2 SVGAGI (reference sequence). The CDR3 DNA reads TGTGCCAGCAGTTCCCAAAACAGAGTTAACTATGGCTACACCTTC. Protein sequence: CASSSQNRVNYGYTF.

J is TRBJ2-3 and V is TRBV6-4; 11 nucleotides agree with TRBD2. Germline lookup yields CDR1 MRHNA and CDR2 SNTAGT. This CDR3 is 15 amino acids long. Trimming at V came to 3 bases and at J to 7 bases, leaving 6 bases not matched to a gene. CDR3 DNA: TGTGCCAGCAGTGAAGGAGGGACTAGCGGCCATACGCAGTATTTT. The encoded protein is CASSEGGTSGHTQYF.

CDR3 in DNA: TGTGCCAGCAGTTTCTGGACAGGGATTCGTCAGCCCCAGCATTTT. This translates into CASSFWTGIRQPQHF. The rearrangement links TRBV27 to TRBJ1-5; 8 bases are a match to TRBD1. J was trimmed by 6 bases and V by 3 bases; bases with no gene match: 7. CDR1 is MNHEY and CDR2 is SMNVEV in the germline V gene (reference sequence). This CDR3 is 15 amino acids long.

This chain joins TRBV11-2 and TRBJ2-1, with TRBD1 matching over 8 bases. J gave up 7 bases and V 3 bases, and 5 bases lay outside the gene matches. The CDR3 runs 14 residues. Per the germline V gene, CDR1 is SGHAT and CDR2 is FQNNGV. The CDR3 loop is CASSFTDRVNEQFF. DNA for the CDR3: TGTGCCAGCAGCTTCACGGACAGGGTAAATGAGCAGTTCTTC.

V usage is TRBV7-2 and J usage is TRBJ2-2; no clear D gene. From germline, CDR1 is SGHTA and CDR2 FQGNSA. Deletions cut 0 bases from V and 7 bases from J, with 6 bases between. There are 13 residues in the CDR3. CDR3 coding DNA: TGTGCCAGCAGCTTAGCGCCGGGCGGGGAGCTGTTTTTT. This gives the protein CASSLAPGGELFF.

There are a few counts of this clone. The chain uses TRBV27 and TRBJ1-2; 7 bases line up with TRBD1. V lost 5 bases and J lost 0; bases outside the gene matches: 9. Germline CDR1 reads MNHEY; CDR2 reads SMNVEV (reference sequence). The CDR3 covers 16 residues. CDR3 DNA: TGTGCCAGCAGTCCCTTTACAGGGACAGCTAACTATGGCTACACCTTC. Translating it yields CASSPFTGTANYGYTF.

This rearrangement joins TRBV7-8 to TRBJ1-1; tentative D call: TRBD1 (6 bases). CDR3 length: 14 amino acids. CDR1 SGHVS and CDR2 FQNEAQ come from the germline V gene. Between the trimmed V and J ends, which lost 2 bases and 2 bases, there was a span of 9 bases. CDR3 residues: CASSLQGINTEAFF. The CDR3 DNA reads TGTGCCAGCAGCTTACAGGGGATTAACACTGAAGCTTTCTTT.

This chain's CDR3 is CASSIVTRGDNEQFF. CDR3 bases: TGTGCCAGTAGTATAGTCACCAGGGGAGACAATGAGCAGTTCTTC. The chain is built from TRBV19 and TRBJ2-1; possibly TRBD1 for D (6 bases). CDR3 size: 15 residues. Germline-derived CDR1 and CDR2 are LNHDA and SQIVND (reference sequence). V was clipped by 1 base and J by 5 bases, with 12 bases between them.

The V and J genes are TRBV19 and TRBJ2-3, with D possibly matching TRBD2 (5 bases). The CDR3 is 17 amino acids. Germline-derived CDR1 and CDR2 are LNHDA and SQIVND (reference sequence). The V end lost 5 bases, the J end lost 2 bases, and 20 bases lay between the germline ends. CDR3 bases: TGTGCCAGTAGTGTGGTTTTTCGGGGTACGAACACAGATACGCAGTATTTT. It yields the protein CASSVVFRGTNTDTQYF.